These T cell receptor beta chains were read from a single sample in a study of cytotoxic CD8 clonotypes in ibrutinib-treated CLL. Sequencing was performed with immunoSEQ multiplex PCR; in TCRdb, only in-frame clones are kept and a portion is missing. The sample includes just over 200,000 clones, more than 75% of them seen just once. Specimen: PBMCs, collected after 12 months of ibrutinib treatment. The receptors come from a human donor with chronic lymphocytic leukemia. Each CDR3 is given with its conserved first and last residue. The D gene is left open where the match is weak. Clone size is given for some rows only: seen once, a few or many times, or a class if the clone is expanded.

clone_size cdr3_length j_call v_call d_call cdr3_nt cdr3_aa
NA 16 TRBJ2-7 TRBV12-5 TRBD1 TGTGCTAGTGGTTTCACGACAGGGGGCAGGGTTCGGGAGCAGTACTTC CASGFTTGGRVREQYF
once 16 TRBJ2-7 TRBV7-9 NA TGTGCCAGCAGCTTAGGGACAGTGGCCAAGGGGTACGAGCAGTACTTC CASSLGTVAKGYEQYF
NA 12 TRBJ1-2 TRBV5-8 TRBD1 TGTGCCACCATCCACAGGGGCTATGGCTACACCTTC CATIHRGYGYTF
few 12 TRBJ2-1 TRBV10-2 NA TGCGCCAGCAGTGAGTCGGGAACAGAGCAGTTCTTC CASSESGTEQFF
NA 15 TRBJ1-4 TRBV5-1 NA TGCGCCAGCAGCTTGGGGTCAACAACTAATGAAAAACTGTTTTTT CASSLGSTTNEKLFF
NA 14 TRBJ2-7 TRBV6-5 NA TGTGCCAGCAACAGGGGGGGAGGGAACTACGAGCAGTACTTC CASNRGGGNYEQYF
NA 11 TRBJ2-7 TRBV11-2 NA TGTGCCAGCAGCGATGCCCACGAGCAGTACTTC CASSDAHEQYF
once 13 TRBJ1-1 TRBV19 TRBD1 TGTGCCAGTAGCTTGGACAGGTCCACTGAAGCTTTCTTT CASSLDRSTEAFF
NA 16 TRBJ1-2 TRBV4-1 NA TGCGCCAGCAGCCAGCCGTCGCGGGGGACTAACTATGGCTACACCTTC CASSQPSRGTNYGYTF
NA 14 TRBJ2-3 TRBV7-3 NA TGTGCCAGCAGCTTTGCAGGGGCTGGGGATACGCAGTATTTT CASSFAGAGDTQYF
NA 14 TRBJ1-5 TRBV7-8 NA TGTGCCAGCAGCTTAGGACAGTTCAATCAGCCCCAGCATTTT CASSLGQFNQPQHF
NA 15 TRBJ2-7 TRBV5-1 TRBD2 TGCGCCAGCAGAATCTTAGCGGGAGATCCCTACGAGCAGTACTTC CASRILAGDPYEQYF
few 11 TRBJ1-2 TRBV19 NA TGTGCCAGTAGTATTGGGGTTGGCTACACCTTC CASSIGVGYTF
NA 14 TRBJ2-1 TRBV27 TRBD2 TGTGCCAGCAGTTGGGGACTAGGCCGTCGCGAGCAGTTCTTC CASSWGLGRREQFF
NA 18 TRBJ2-7 TRBV4-1 TRBD2 TGCGCCAGCAGCCAAGGAATTCTAGCGGGGAGTACATCCTACGAGCAGTACTTC CASSQGILAGSTSYEQYF
few 13 TRBJ1-4 TRBV7-9 NA TGTGCCAGCAGCCCTGGGCCTAATGAAAAACTGTTTTTT CASSPGPNEKLFF
NA 16 TRBJ2-2 TRBV7-9 TRBD2 TGTGCCAGCAGCTTCCAGGGACTAGCGGACACCGGGGAGCTGTTTTTT CASSFQGLADTGELFF
NA 14 TRBJ2-7 TRBV6-1 NA TGTGCCAGCAGTGAAGGGCTGGCCCACTACGAGCAGTACTTC CASSEGLAHYEQYF
NA 16 TRBJ2-7 TRBV7-9 TRBD1 TGTGCCAGCAGCCCAAGGACAGGGAGGATCACATACGAGCAGTACTTC CASSPRTGRITYEQYF
NA 11 TRBJ2-1 TRBV2 NA TGTGCCAGCAAGGGATACAATGAGCAGTTCTTC CASKGYNEQFF
NA 16 TRBJ2-3 TRBV7-9 TRBD2 TGTGCCAGCAGCTTAGGTACTAGCGGGGGCACAGATACGCAGTATTTT CASSLGTSGGTDTQYF
NA 15 TRBJ2-3 TRBV6-4 TRBD2 TGTGCCAGCAACTCCGGGGGGGCCGTCACAGATACGCAGTATTTT CASNSGGAVTDTQYF
NA 13 TRBJ2-1 TRBV6-5 NA TGTGCCAGCAGTTACTCGGGAATCAATGAGCAGTTCTTC CASSYSGINEQFF
NA 18 TRBJ1-5 TRBV28 TRBD1 TGTGCCAGCAGTTCAACATCGGGACAGGTTGGGAGCAATCAGCCCCAGCATTTT CASSSTSGQVGSNQPQHF
NA 21 TRBJ1-5 TRBV21-1 NA TGTGCCAGCAGCAAAACGAAAGGACAGACCTTTCAGTTCTATAGCAATCAGCCCCAGCATTTT CASSKTKGQTFQFYSNQPQHF
NA 17 TRBJ2-3 TRBV28 NA TGTGCCAGCAGTTACCGCAGGAATTTCGTCGGCACAGATACGCAGTATTTT CASSYRRNFVGTDTQYF
NA 12 TRBJ2-7 TRBV28 NA TGTGCCAGCAGTTTACCCTCCTACGAGCAGTACTTC CASSLPSYEQYF
NA 18 TRBJ2-7 TRBV4-1 TRBD1 TGCGCCAGCAGCCTCCGTCCGGGACAGGTGATTAAGCCCTACGAGCAGTACTTC CASSLRPGQVIKPYEQYF
NA 16 TRBJ2-2 TRBV27 TRBD2 TGTGCCAGCAGTTTCGGCGGGGGGCGCGACACCGGGGAGCTGTTTTTT CASSFGGGRDTGELFF
few 16 TRBJ2-1 TRBV9 TRBD2 TGTGCCAGCAGCCCGACGACTAGCGGGCAAATTAATGAGCAGTTCTTC CASSPTTSGQINEQFF
NA 15 TRBJ2-2 TRBV5-4 NA TGTGCCAGCAGCCTGGACTCCCGGGGCACCGGGGAGCTGTTTTTT CASSLDSRGTGELFF
NA 13 TRBJ1-2 TRBV5-1 TRBD1 TGCGCCAGCAGCCCTACAGGGGATGGTGGCTACACCTTC CASSPTGDGGYTF
NA 17 TRBJ1-2 TRBV7-9 NA TGTGCCAGCAGCTTAGAGGGGGGCCATCTTCTCGTCTATGGCTACACCTTC CASSLEGGHLLVYGYTF
NA 13 TRBJ2-1 TRBV2 NA TGTGCCAGCAGAGAGCAGGGGTCCCCTGAGCAGTTCTTC CASREQGSPEQFF
NA 18 TRBJ2-7 TRBV18 TRBD2 TGTGCCAGCTCACCCACCCCCCCTTGGGCGGGAGAGGACTACGAGCAGTACTTC CASSPTPPWAGEDYEQYF
NA 15 TRBJ1-1 TRBV7-9 NA TGTGCCAGCAGCTTGGGTCCCGGGAGGAACACTGAAGCTTTCTTT CASSLGPGRNTEAFF
NA 13 TRBJ2-3 TRBV25-1 TRBD1 TGTGCCAGCCGACAGGGGGCCGCAGATACGCAGTATTTT CASRQGAADTQYF
NA 12 TRBJ2-5 TRBV2 NA TGTGCCAGCAGTACAGGGTTAGAGACCCAGTACTTC CASSTGLETQYF
few 15 TRBJ2-5 TRBV11-2 NA TGTGCCAGCAGCTTAGCACCCGACAGTTTGGAGACCCAGTACTTC CASSLAPDSLETQYF
NA 15 TRBJ2-1 TRBV5-1 NA TGCGCCAGCAGCTTGGAGGGCAGTCCCTACAATGAGCAGTTCTTC CASSLEGSPYNEQFF
NA 12 TRBJ2-1 TRBV7-6 NA TGTGCCAGCAGCTTAGAAGGCAATGAGCAGTTCTTC CASSLEGNEQFF
NA 14 TRBJ2-4 TRBV5-1 NA TGCGCCAGCAGCCCGGGGACAGCCAAAAACATTCAGTACTTC CASSPGTAKNIQYF
NA 13 TRBJ2-7 TRBV27 NA TGTGCCAGCAGCCAGCGGGTTCCCTACGAGCAGTACTTC CASSQRVPYEQYF
NA 15 TRBJ2-7 TRBV19 TRBD1 TGTGCCAGTAGTATATGGGGGACAGGGGCCTACGAGCAGTACTTC CASSIWGTGAYEQYF
once 15 TRBJ2-5 TRBV7-9 NA TGTGCCAGCAGCCTAGCCCAGTGGGTAAAAGAGACCCAGTACTTC CASSLAQWVKETQYF
NA 16 TRBJ2-3 TRBV27 NA TGTGCCAGCAGCCCCCAAATGAGCGGGAGCACAGATACGCAGTATTTT CASSPQMSGSTDTQYF
NA 17 TRBJ2-3 TRBV2 TRBD2 TGTGCCAGCAAGAGGGGACTAGCGGGGAGCAGCACAGATACGCAGTATTTT CASKRGLAGSSTDTQYF
NA 20 TRBJ1-3 TRBV2 TRBD1 TGTGCCAGCAGACAAACAGCGGGACAGGCAGAAAAAAGCTCTGGAAACACCATATATTTT CASRQTAGQAEKSSGNTIYF
NA 13 TRBJ2-2 TRBV6-1 NA TGTGCCAGCAGTGAAGGGGACACCGGGGAGCTGTTTTTT CASSEGDTGELFF
NA 17 TRBJ1-1 TRBV7-9 TRBD1 TGTGCCAGCAGCTTAGGAGGGGGCTGGGATCCAAACACTGAAGCTTTCTTT CASSLGGGWDPNTEAFF
NA 15 TRBJ1-1 TRBV5-4 NA TGTGCCAGCAGCCAGGCGGGACAAATGAACACTGAAGCTTTCTTT CASSQAGQMNTEAFF
NA 16 TRBJ1-3 TRBV18 NA TGTGCCAGCTCACCGACCAGTCAGGGTGCTGGAAACACCATATATTTT CASSPTSQGAGNTIYF
NA 16 TRBJ2-2 TRBV4-2 NA TGTGCCAGCAGCCAAGAAGTAAGGGGTCACACCGGGGAGCTGTTTTTT CASSQEVRGHTGELFF
NA 15 TRBJ2-7 TRBV6-1 NA TGTGCCAGCAGTGGCGGCCTTATGGGCTCCTACGAGCAGTACTTC CASSGGLMGSYEQYF
once 14 TRBJ1-5 TRBV19 NA TGTGCCAGTAGTATATGGACAGAGAATCAGCCCCAGCATTTT CASSIWTENQPQHF